Listed below are T cell receptor beta chains from one sample, sequenced in a study of T-cell memory formation after mild COVID-19. TCRdb re-called the 5' RACE reads with MiXCR, one entry per CDR3 protein. The sample has over 300,000 distinct CDR3 sequences, 20% to 25% seen once; the top ten hold around 20%. Sequenced material: PBMCs or a T cell subset sorted from them (not recorded which). Receptors originate from a man between 18 and 35 years old who had mild COVID-19 (a few samples of this study predate the infection). Cell type and time point are not known. Each CDR3 is given without its conserved first and last residue.

J	V	CDR3
TRBJ2-5	TRBV5-1	ASSAQGSQETQY
TRBJ2-5	TRBV20-1	SATGETQY
TRBJ2-3	TRBV5-1	ASSSDGTGTDTQY
TRBJ2-1	TRBV25-1	ASSDDPSYNEQF
TRBJ2-7	TRBV29-1	SVRAGQGNYEQY
TRBJ1-2	TRBV7-2	ASSLGPTLDNYGYT
TRBJ2-3	TRBV5-1	ASSEGTRTDTQY
TRBJ2-4	TRBV7-2	ASSLASGTQNIQY
TRBJ2-3	TRBV12-3/TRBV12-4	ASSPGVYTDTQY
TRBJ2-1	TRBV7-9	ASSSPPARDQQF
TRBJ2-1	TRBV9	ASSVVSGDNEQF
TRBJ1-2	TRBV4-1	ASSQKRDRGPGYT
TRBJ2-1	TRBV27	ASSAKHRAGGSEQF
TRBJ2-3	TRBV6-5	ASRPRLGTGRMDTQY
TRBJ2-7	TRBV5-1	ASSPATGYEQY
TRBJ1-4	TRBV27	ASSSRWGGSIRNEKLF
TRBJ2-7	TRBV4-1	ASSQAGTGVNEQY
TRBJ1-1	TRBV24-1	ATSDPTGENTEAF
TRBJ2-7	TRBV20-1	SARDQTSYEQY
TRBJ2-7	TRBV5-4	ASSPGDRGRLEQY
TRBJ1-6	TRBV12-3/TRBV12-4	ASSFKGLVSPLH
TRBJ2-2	TRBV7-3	ASSFDSSITGELF
TRBJ1-5	TRBV6-5	ASSPPNQPQH
TRBJ2-1	TRBV6-2/TRBV6-3	ASKGRVLGEQF
TRBJ2-1	TRBV20-1	SASSRDSYNEQF
TRBJ2-7	TRBV9	ASSRDTYSYEQY
TRBJ1-2	TRBV4-1	ASSQEGRGSYGYT
TRBJ1-1	TRBV2	ASSEQGRLTEAF
TRBJ1-1	TRBV5-1	ASKVNTEAF
TRBJ2-5	TRBV20-1	SARASSGASRETQY
TRBJ1-2	TRBV9	ASSVWVGINYGYT